This TCR beta chain was obtained from a study of CD8 T cells in Susac syndrome. Study-wide background: Of the sequenced Susac syndrome patients, six had active disease and roughly eight were in remission.

As judged by recently defined diagnostic criteria, patients with Susac syndrome had definite or probable disease. V dropped 4 bases and J dropped 1 base, with 8 bases sitting between them. The CDR3 covers 13 residues. The germline CDR1 and CDR2 sequences are SQVTM and ANQGSEA. The authors reverse transcribed roughly 0.5 to 1 ug RNA with random hexamers. Amplification of TCR beta CDR3 across 54 Vbeta and 13 Jbeta was performed with immunoSEQ multiplex PCR. TCRdb passed the immunoSEQ multiplex PCR reads through MiXCR, listing each CDR3 protein once. The repertoire includes approximately 180,000 distinct CDR3 sequences, about 91% of them detected once, and roughly 0.087% sits in the top ten.

The sequence was collected from a human donor with Susac syndrome. Specimen: CD4+ T cells from PBMCs. The chain recombines TRBV29-1 with TRBJ1-5, with D hard to call. This CDR3 is CSVGGSSNQPQHF. In nucleotides, the CDR3 is TGCAGCGTTGGAGGCTCGAGCAATCAGCCCCAGCATTTT. Full variable domain (remainder filled in from reference TRBV29-1 and TRBJ1-5): SAVISQKPSRDICQRGTSLTIQCQVDSQVTMMFWYRQQPGQSLTLIATANQGSEATYESGFVIDKFPISRPNLTFSTLTVSNMSPEDSSIYLCSVGGSSNQPQHFGDGTRLSIL.